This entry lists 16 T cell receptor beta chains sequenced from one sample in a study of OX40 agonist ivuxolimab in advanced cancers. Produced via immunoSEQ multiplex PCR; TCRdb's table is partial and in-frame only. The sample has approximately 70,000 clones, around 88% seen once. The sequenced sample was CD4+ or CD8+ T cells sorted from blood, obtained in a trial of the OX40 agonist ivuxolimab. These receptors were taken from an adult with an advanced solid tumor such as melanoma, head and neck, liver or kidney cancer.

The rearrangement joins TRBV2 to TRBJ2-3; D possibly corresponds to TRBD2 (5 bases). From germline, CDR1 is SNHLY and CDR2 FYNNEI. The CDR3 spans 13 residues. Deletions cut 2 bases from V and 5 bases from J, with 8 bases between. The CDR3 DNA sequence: TGTGCCAGCAGTGAATTAGGGAGAGATACGCAGTATTTT. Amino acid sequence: CASSELGRDTQYF.

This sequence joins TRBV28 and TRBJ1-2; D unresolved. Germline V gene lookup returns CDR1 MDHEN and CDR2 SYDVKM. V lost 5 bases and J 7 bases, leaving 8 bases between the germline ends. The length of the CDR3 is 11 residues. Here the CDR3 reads CASSPQGGYTF. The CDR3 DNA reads TGTGCCAGCAGTCCACAAGGTGGCTACACCTTC.

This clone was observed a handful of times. The CDR3 DNA follows: TGTGCCAGCAGCTTATACCCGAGGGACAGGCGGGACTATGGCTACACCTTC. Translated: CASSLYPRDRRDYGYTF. The rearrangement joins TRBV7-9 to TRBJ1-2; 8 bases align to TRBD1. V shed 2 bases and J 3 bases; nucleotides not matched to a gene: 11. CDR1 is SEHNR and CDR2 is FQNEAQ in the germline V gene (reference sequence). This CDR3 has 17 residues.

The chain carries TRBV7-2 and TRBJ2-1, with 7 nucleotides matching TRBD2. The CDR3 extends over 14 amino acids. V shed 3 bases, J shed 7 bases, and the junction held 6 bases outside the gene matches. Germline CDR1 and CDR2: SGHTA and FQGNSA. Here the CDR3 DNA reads TGTGCCAGCAGCTTCAGCGGGACGAGGAATGAGCAGTTCTTC. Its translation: CASSFSGTRNEQFF.

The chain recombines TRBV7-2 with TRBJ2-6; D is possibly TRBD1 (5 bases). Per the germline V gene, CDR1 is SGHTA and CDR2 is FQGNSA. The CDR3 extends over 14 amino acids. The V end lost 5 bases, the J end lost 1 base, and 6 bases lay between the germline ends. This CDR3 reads CASSPGSGANVLTF. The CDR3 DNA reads TGTGCCAGCAGCCCAGGGTCTGGGGCCAACGTCCTGACTTTC.

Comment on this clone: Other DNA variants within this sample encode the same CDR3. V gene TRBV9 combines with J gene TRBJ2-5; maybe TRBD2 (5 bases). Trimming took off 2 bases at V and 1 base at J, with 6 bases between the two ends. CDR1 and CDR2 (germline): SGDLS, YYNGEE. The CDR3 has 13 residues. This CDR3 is CASSVSGQETQYF. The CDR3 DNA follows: TGTGCCAGCAGCGTCAGCGGCCAAGAGACCCAGTACTTC. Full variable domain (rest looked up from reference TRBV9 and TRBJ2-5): DSGVTQTPKHLITATGQRVTLRCSPRSGDLSVYWYQQSLDQGLQFLIQYYNGEERAKGNILERFSAQQFPDLHSELNLSSLELGDSALYFCASSVSGQETQYFGPGTRLLVL.

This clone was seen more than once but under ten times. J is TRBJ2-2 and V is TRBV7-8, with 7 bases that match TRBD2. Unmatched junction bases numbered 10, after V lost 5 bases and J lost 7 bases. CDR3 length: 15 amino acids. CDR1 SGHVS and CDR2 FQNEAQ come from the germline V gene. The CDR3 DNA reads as TGTGCCAGCAGCCAAGGGCGGGGGATTGGCGGGGAGCTGTTTTTT. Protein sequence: CASSQGRGIGGELFF.

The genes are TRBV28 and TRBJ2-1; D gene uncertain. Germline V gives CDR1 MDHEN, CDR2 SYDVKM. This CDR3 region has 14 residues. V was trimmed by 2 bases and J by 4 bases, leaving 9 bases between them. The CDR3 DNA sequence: TGTGCCAGCAGTTTAGCCTCCCGTTACAATGAGCAGTTCTTC. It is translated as CASSLASRYNEQFF.

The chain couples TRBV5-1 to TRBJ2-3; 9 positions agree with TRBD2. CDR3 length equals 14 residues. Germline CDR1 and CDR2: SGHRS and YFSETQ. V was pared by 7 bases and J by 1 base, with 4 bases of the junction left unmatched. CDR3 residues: CASEREVGTDTQYF. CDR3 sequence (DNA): TGCGCCAGCGAGCGGGAGGTGGGCACAGATACGCAGTATTTT.

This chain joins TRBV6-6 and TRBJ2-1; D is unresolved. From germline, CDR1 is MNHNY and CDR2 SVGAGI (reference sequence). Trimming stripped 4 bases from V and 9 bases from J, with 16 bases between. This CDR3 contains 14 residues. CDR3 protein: CASSSSYPSGEQFF. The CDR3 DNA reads TGTGCCAGCAGTTCTTCTTATCCCTCCGGTGAGCAGTTCTTC.

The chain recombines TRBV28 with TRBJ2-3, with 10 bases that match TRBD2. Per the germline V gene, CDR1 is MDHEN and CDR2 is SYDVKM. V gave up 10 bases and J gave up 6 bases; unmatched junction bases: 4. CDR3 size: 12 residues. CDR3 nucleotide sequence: TGTGCCATCTCTAGCGGGAGTGATACGCAGTATTTT. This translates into CAISSGSDTQYF.

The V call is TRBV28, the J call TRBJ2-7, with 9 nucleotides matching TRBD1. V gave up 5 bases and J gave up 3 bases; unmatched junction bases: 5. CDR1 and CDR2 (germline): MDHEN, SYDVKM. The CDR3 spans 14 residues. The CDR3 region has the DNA TGTGCCAGCAGTGGGATGACAGGGGGCTACGAGCAGTACTTC. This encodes CASSGMTGGYEQYF. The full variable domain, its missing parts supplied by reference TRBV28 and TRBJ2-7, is DVKVTQSSRYLVKRTGEKVFLECVQDMDHENMFWYRQDPGLGLRLIYFSYDVKMKEKGDIPEGYSVSREKKERFSLILESASTNQTSMYLCASSGMTGGYEQYFGPGTRLTVT.

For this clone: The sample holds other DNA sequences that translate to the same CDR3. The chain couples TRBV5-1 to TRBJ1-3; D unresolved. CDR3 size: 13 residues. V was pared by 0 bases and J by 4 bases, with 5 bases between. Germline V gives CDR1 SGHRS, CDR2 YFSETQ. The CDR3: CASSLAQGNTIYF. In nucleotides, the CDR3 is TGCGCCAGCAGCTTGGCCCAGGGAAACACCATATATTTT.

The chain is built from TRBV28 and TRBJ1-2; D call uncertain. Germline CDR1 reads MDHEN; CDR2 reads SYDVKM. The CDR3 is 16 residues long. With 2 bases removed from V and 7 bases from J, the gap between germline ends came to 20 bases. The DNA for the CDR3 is TGTGCCAGCAGTTTACCCTTCCAGGCAGGCGTGGTTGGCTACACCTTC. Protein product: CASSLPFQAGVVGYTF.

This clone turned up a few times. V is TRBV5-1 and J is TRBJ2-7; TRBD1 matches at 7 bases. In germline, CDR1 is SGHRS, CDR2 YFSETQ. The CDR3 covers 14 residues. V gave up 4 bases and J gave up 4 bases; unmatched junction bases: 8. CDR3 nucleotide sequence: TGCGCCAGCAGCGCAGGGACAGCCGGTTACGAGCAGTACTTC. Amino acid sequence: CASSAGTAGYEQYF.

In DNA form, the CDR3 reads TGTGCCAGCAGCGTAGCTACCAGCGGGAGTTGGGCCGGGGAGCTGTTTTTT. Translated, it gives CASSVATSGSWAGELFF. The chain links TRBV9 to TRBJ2-2, with 8 bases that match TRBD2. V lost 0 bases to trimming and J lost 6 bases; unmatched junction nucleotides: 10. CDR1 SGDLS and CDR2 YYNGEE come from the germline V gene. CDR3 size: 17 residues.